The entry that follows covers one TCR beta chain sequence. Its antigen is unknown. Assay: immunoSEQ multiplex PCR; the TCRdb copy retains only in-frame clones and omits some. Of about 140,000 clones in the sample, 70% to 80% were seen once. This sample was taken from a study of cytotoxic CD8 clonotypes in ibrutinib-treated CLL. Study context: In all, more than 10 patients were relapsed/refractory, approximately 14 were treatment-naive and about 17 were IGHV unmutated. Study results and caveats: Baseline clonality exceeded age-matched healthy donors and tracked circulating CD8+ T-cell counts.

V dropped 0 bases and J dropped 2 bases, with 5 bases sitting between them. The CDR3 spans 14 residues. Per germline, CDR1 GTSNPN and CDR2 SVGIG (reference sequence). This clonotype originated in a human donor with chronic lymphocytic leukemia. The gene calls are TRBV30 and TRBJ1-6, with D unclear. This specimen consisted of PBMCs, obtained after 12 months of ibrutinib treatment. The CDR3 loop reads CAWSVFAYNSPLHF. In DNA, the CDR3 is TGTGCCTGGAGTGTATTCGCCTATAATTCACCCCTCCACTTT.